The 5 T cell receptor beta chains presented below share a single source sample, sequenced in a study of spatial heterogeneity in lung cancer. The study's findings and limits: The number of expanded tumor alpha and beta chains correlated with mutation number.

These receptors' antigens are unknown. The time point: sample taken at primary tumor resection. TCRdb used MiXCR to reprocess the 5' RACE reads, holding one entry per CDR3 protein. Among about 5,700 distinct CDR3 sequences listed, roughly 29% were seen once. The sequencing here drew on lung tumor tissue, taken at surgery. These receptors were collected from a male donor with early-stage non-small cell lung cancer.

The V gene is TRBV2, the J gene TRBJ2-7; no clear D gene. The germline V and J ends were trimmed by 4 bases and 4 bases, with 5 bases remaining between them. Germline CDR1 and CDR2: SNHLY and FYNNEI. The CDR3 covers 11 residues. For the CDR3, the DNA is TGTGCCAGCAGTGTCCCTTACGAGCAGTACTTC. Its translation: CASSVPYEQYF.

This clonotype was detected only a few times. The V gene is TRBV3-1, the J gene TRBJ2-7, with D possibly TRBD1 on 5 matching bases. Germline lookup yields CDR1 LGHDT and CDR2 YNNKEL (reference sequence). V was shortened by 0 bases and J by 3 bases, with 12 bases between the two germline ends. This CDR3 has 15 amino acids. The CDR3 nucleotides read TGTGCCAGCAGCCAAGAGAGTCTAGGGGTCTACGAGCAGTACTTC. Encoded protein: CASSQESLGVYEQYF.

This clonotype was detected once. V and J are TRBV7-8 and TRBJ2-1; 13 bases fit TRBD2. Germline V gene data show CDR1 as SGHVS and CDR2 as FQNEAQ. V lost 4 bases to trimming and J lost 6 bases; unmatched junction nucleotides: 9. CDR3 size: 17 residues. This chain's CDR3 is CASSSSSGTSGVNEQFF. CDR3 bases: TGTGCCAGCAGCTCAAGTTCCGGGACTAGCGGGGTCAATGAGCAGTTCTTC.

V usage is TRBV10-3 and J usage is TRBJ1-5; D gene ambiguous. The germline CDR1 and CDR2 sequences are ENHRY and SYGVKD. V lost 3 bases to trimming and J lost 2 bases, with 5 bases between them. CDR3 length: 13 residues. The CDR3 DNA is TGTGCCATCAGTGATGGGGGCAATCAGCCCCAGCATTTT. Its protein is CAISDGGNQPQHF.

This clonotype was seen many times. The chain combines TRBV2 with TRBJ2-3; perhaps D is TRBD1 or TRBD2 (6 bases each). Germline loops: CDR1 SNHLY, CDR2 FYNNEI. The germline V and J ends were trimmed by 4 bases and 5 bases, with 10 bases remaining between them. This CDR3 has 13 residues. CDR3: CASSGGALDTQYF. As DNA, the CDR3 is TGTGCCAGCAGTGGGGGGGCCTTAGATACGCAGTATTTT.